Each of the 3 T cell receptor beta chains below was sequenced from the same sample in a study of OX40 agonist ivuxolimab in advanced cancers. Data came from immunoSEQ multiplex PCR; TCRdb stores just in-frame clones and leaves some out. The repertoire has roughly 100,000 clones, 92% of them found once; the top ten carry about 3.4%. Sample: CD4+ or CD8+ T cells sorted from blood, taken in a trial of the OX40 agonist ivuxolimab. The receptors were gathered from an adult with an advanced solid tumor such as melanoma, head and neck, liver or kidney cancer.

To note about this clone: A junction end diverges from the germline sequence, so it may reflect a read error. The chain links TRBV19 to TRBJ2-7; 11 nucleotides line up with TRBD1. The CDR3 contains 13 residues. CDR1 is LNHDA, CDR2 SQIVND, per germline (reference sequence). The CDR3 spells CASTGQGAGEQYF. Here the CDR3 DNA reads TGTGCAAGTACTGGACAGGGGGCGGGGGAGCAGTACTTC.

The rearrangement uses TRBV6-5 and TRBJ2-7; 7 bases align to TRBD1. The germline V gene has CDR1 MNHEY and CDR2 SVGAGI. J was trimmed by 5 bases and V by 0 bases; bases with no gene match: 7. The CDR3 sequence is 15 residues long. CDR3 nucleotides: TGTGCCAGCAGTTACTCCGGACAGGAATGGGACGAGCAGTACTTC. It translates to CASSYSGQEWDEQYF.

The chain uses TRBV4-1 and TRBJ2-3; 12 bases are a match to TRBD2. The CDR3 has 20 residues. Trimming cost V 3 bases and J 0 bases; bases outside gene matches: 13. Germline values: CDR1 MGHRA, CDR2 YSYEKL. CDR3 sequence (DNA): TGCGCCAGCAGCCACCCCCGCACTAGCGGGAGGTCCCCTAGCACAGATACGCAGTATTTT. It yields the protein CASSHPRTSGRSPSTDTQYF.